The 27 T cell receptor beta chains listed next were all sequenced from one sample in a study of OX40 agonist ivuxolimab in advanced cancers. Clones were sequenced by immunoSEQ multiplex PCR, and TCRdb holds only the in-frame ones, with some missing. In the table there are approximately 83,000 clones, over 70% of which are singletons. The source was CD4+ or CD8+ T cells sorted from blood, collected in a trial of the OX40 agonist ivuxolimab. The receptor source for this set is an adult with an advanced solid tumor such as melanoma, head and neck, liver or kidney cancer.

The rearrangement joins TRBV5-1 to TRBJ1-2, with 9 bases matching TRBD1. Germline trimming cut 4 bases from V and 7 bases from J; bases unmatched to any gene: 8. The V gene's germline CDR1 is SGHRS and CDR2 YFSETQ. CDR3 length: 14 residues. The CDR3, as DNA: TGCGCCAGCAGCCCTGGGACAGGGCAGTTTGGCTACACCTTC. As protein: CASSPGTGQFGYTF.

The V and J genes are TRBV13 and TRBJ2-1, with unresolved D. V was cut by 3 bases and J by 8 bases, with 20 bases left in between. The CDR3 has 16 residues. Germline-derived CDR1 and CDR2 are PRHDT and FYEKMQ (reference sequence). CDR3 region: CASSFYMSEFSDEQFF. DNA for the CDR3: TGTGCCAGCAGCTTCTATATGTCGGAGTTCTCCGATGAGCAGTTCTTC.

This clone was counted a single time. J is TRBJ2-5 and V is TRBV5-1; unclear D gene. V dropped 1 base and J dropped 0 bases, with 10 bases sitting between them. The germline V gene encodes CDR1 SGHRS and CDR2 YFSETQ. The CDR3 has 15 residues. CDR3 DNA sequence: TGCGCCAGCAGCTTGACCGGTAGGAACCAAGAGACCCAGTACTTC. Translating it yields CASSLTGRNQETQYF.

This clone appeared a single time. The J gene is TRBJ2-7, the V gene TRBV20-1; D uncertain. V lost 5 bases and J lost 3, with 8 bases in between. Germline V lookup: CDR1 DFQATT, CDR2 SNEGSKA (reference sequence). This CDR3 has 11 residues. The CDR3, as DNA: TGCAGTGCTGGACCCCACTACGAGCAGTACTTC. This encodes CSAGPHYEQYF.

The CDR3 spells CAISGRTQGDTQYF. CDR3 DNA: TGTGCCATCAGTGGACGGACCCAGGGGGATACGCAGTATTTT. This chain connects TRBV10-3 to TRBJ2-3; perhaps TRBD1 as D (6 bases). Germline V gene lookup returns CDR1 ENHRY and CDR2 SYGVKD. Trimming took 4 bases from V and 6 from J, leaving 14 bases between them. The CDR3 spans 14 residues.

The chain joins TRBV6-6 to TRBJ2-7, with no clear D. There are 16 residues in the CDR3. V lost 0 bases, J lost 2 bases, and 14 bases lay in between. Germline V gene data show CDR1 as MNHNY and CDR2 as SVGAGI (reference sequence). For the CDR3, the DNA is TGTGCCAGCAGTTACTCGAATGGGGTCGGAACCTACGAGCAGTACTTC. This encodes CASSYSNGVGTYEQYF.

The chain uses TRBV7-3 and TRBJ2-1, with 7 positions matching TRBD1. The CDR3 has 13 amino acids. With 6 bases clipped from V and 9 bases from J, the junction kept 8 bases outside the gene matches. From germline, CDR1 is SGHTA and CDR2 FQGTGA. In DNA form, the CDR3 reads TGTGCCAGCAGTCAAAACCAGGGGGTTGAGCAGTTCTTC. Protein product: CASSQNQGVEQFF.

V gene TRBV14 combines with J gene TRBJ2-1; D remains unclear. The germline V gene has CDR1 SGHDN and CDR2 FVKESK. This CDR3 has 16 residues. V lost 3 bases, J lost 6 bases, and 18 bases lay in between. This CDR3 reads CASSHHLFRSTNEQFF. The CDR3 region has the DNA TGTGCCAGCAGCCATCACCTATTCCGTTCGACCAATGAGCAGTTCTTC.

The chain recombines TRBV6-6 with TRBJ2-1; 7 nucleotides align to TRBD2. J lost 6 bases, V lost 2 bases, and 4 bases had no gene match. The CDR3 loop spans 14 amino acids. Germline loops: CDR1 MNHNY, CDR2 SVGAGI (reference sequence). The CDR3 protein is CASSYEGLSNEQFF. The CDR3 DNA sequence: TGTGCCAGCAGTTACGAGGGACTAAGCAATGAGCAGTTCTTC.

This chain joins TRBV18 and TRBJ2-5; D assignment may be TRBD1 or TRBD2 (6 bases each). The CDR3 is 16 amino acids. Per germline, CDR1 KGHSH and CDR2 LQKENI. V was trimmed by 3 bases and J by 2 bases, leaving 16 bases between them. The CDR3 nucleotides are TGTGCCAGCTCACCTTTGGGGGCGGGGCCACAAGAGACCCAGTACTTC. It translates to CASSPLGAGPQETQYF.

This chain links TRBV7-9 with TRBJ2-3; D unresolved. Trimming removed 5 bases from V and 1 base from J, with 13 bases in between. Germline values: CDR1 SEHNR, CDR2 FQNEAQ (reference sequence). The length of the CDR3 is 15 residues. As DNA, the CDR3 is TGTGCCAGCAGCAACGACATGAGCGGCACAGATACGCAGTATTTT. Translated, it gives CASSNDMSGTDTQYF.

The chain combines TRBV10-1 with TRBJ2-7, with D tentatively TRBD1 (5 bases). Per the germline V gene, CDR1 is WNHNN and CDR2 is SYGVQD (reference sequence). Trimming removed 7 bases from V and 2 bases from J, with 24 bases in between. The CDR3 loop spans 17 amino acids. The CDR3 sequence: CASTDCDDRAPTYEQYF. CDR3 nucleotide sequence: TGCGCCAGCACCGATTGCGATGACAGAGCCCCTACCTACGAGCAGTACTTC.

V is TRBV11-2 and J is TRBJ1-2, with 8 nucleotides matching TRBD1. The CDR3 has 15 residues. CDR1 is SGHAT, CDR2 FQNNGV, per germline. V was clipped by 5 bases and J by 5 bases; unmatched bases: 10. The CDR3 DNA reads as TGTGCCAGCAGCCCAACAGGGGGATTTCAGTATGGCTACACCTTC. It is translated as CASSPTGGFQYGYTF.

The chain is built from TRBV18 and TRBJ2-7, with 7 bases matching TRBD2. CDR1 and CDR2 from the germline V gene are KGHSH and LQKENI. V trimming: 2 bases; J trimming: 3 bases; junction bases outside the gene matches: 7. CDR3 length: 15 residues. The CDR3 region is CASSPGGRKNYEQYF. CDR3 nucleotide sequence: TGTGCCAGCTCACCAGGCGGGAGAAAGAACTACGAGCAGTACTTC.

The chain combines TRBV7-3 with TRBJ2-3, with 10 bases matching TRBD1. The CDR3 covers 13 residues. Germline V CDR1 and CDR2: SGHTA, FQGTGA. J gave up 4 bases and V 6 bases, and 1 base lay outside the gene matches. Here the CDR3 reads CASRGQGSDTQYF. Written as DNA, the CDR3 is TGTGCCAGCAGGGGACAGGGGTCAGATACGCAGTATTTT.

J is TRBJ1-6 and V is TRBV11-3; a possible D gene is TRBD1 (6 bases). CDR3 length: 15 amino acids. The V end lost 10 bases, the J end lost 7 bases, and 20 bases lay between the germline ends. CDR1 and CDR2 from the germline V gene are SGHNT and YENEEA. The CDR3 is CAKMTRGRPNSPLHF. The CDR3 coding sequence is TGTGCCAAGATGACGCGGGGGCGCCCGAATTCACCCCTCCACTTT.

V is TRBV5-6 and J is TRBJ1-3, with D unresolved. The CDR3 runs 14 residues. The germline gives CDR1 SGHDT, CDR2 YYEEEE. Trimming took off 4 bases at V and 2 bases at J, with 10 bases between the two ends. The CDR3 here is CASSPAQAGNTIYF. The CDR3 nucleotides read TGTGCCAGCAGCCCGGCCCAGGCTGGAAACACCATATATTTT.

The rearrangement joins TRBV30 to TRBJ2-7; TRBD2 is a possible D gene (5 bases). This CDR3 spans 14 amino acids. V was clipped by 0 bases and J by 4 bases, with 13 bases between them. Per the germline V gene, CDR1 is GTSNPN and CDR2 is SVGIG (reference sequence). This CDR3 is CAWSVGGRYYEQYF. As DNA, the CDR3 is TGTGCCTGGAGTGTAGGAGGCCGATATTACGAGCAGTACTTC.

The chain recombines TRBV6-1 with TRBJ2-1; 7 bases map to TRBD2. The CDR3 is made up of 14 amino acids. The J segment lost 5 bases and the V segment lost 3 bases, leaving 4 bases of the junction unmatched. Germline loops: CDR1 MNHNS, CDR2 SASEGT. DNA of the CDR3: TGTGCCAGCAGTGATTCCGGGAGGAACAATGAGCAGTTCTTC. It yields the protein CASSDSGRNNEQFF.

This CDR3 is CAIEGWGNTIYF. The CDR3 DNA reads as TGTGCCATCGAAGGGTGGGGAAACACCATATATTTT. This chain joins TRBV28 and TRBJ1-3; D is unclear. Trimming removed 10 bases from V and 4 bases from J, with 11 bases in between. This CDR3 is 12 amino acids long. The V gene's germline CDR1 is MDHEN and CDR2 SYDVKM.

This chain joins TRBV5-1 and TRBJ1-1, with TRBD1 matching over 7 bases. This CDR3 region has 14 residues. Losses at the gene ends were 4 bases for V and 3 bases for J; bases not matched to a gene: 6. Germline CDR1 reads SGHRS; CDR2 reads YFSETQ. Written as DNA, the CDR3 is TGCGCCAGCAGCGCAACTACAGGGGACACTGAAGCTTTCTTT. This codes for CASSATTGDTEAFF.

The chain employs TRBV18 and TRBJ2-7; D possibly corresponds to TRBD2 (7 bases). Germline loops: CDR1 KGHSH, CDR2 LQKENI. The CDR3 spans 15 residues. The germline V and J ends were trimmed by 3 bases and 2 bases, with 14 bases remaining between them. CDR3 DNA sequence: TGTGCCAGCTCACCCGCTGGGGGGGGCACCTACGAGCAGTACTTC. Translation gives CASSPAGGGTYEQYF.

This chain uses TRBV6-5 with TRBJ2-5; D gene unclear. The CDR3 is made up of 11 amino acids. Germline-derived CDR1 and CDR2 are MNHEY and SVGAGI. With 7 bases removed from V and 5 bases from J, the gap between germline ends came to 8 bases. CDR3 nucleotide sequence: TGTGCCAGCACCGGGTTGGAGACCCAGTACTTC. This gives the protein CASTGLETQYF.

The J gene is TRBJ2-6, the V gene TRBV4-3; D tentatively fits TRBD1 or TRBD2 (5 bases each). CDR3 length equals 19 residues. Trimming took 2 bases from V and 1 from J, leaving 18 bases between them. CDR1 and CDR2 from the germline V gene are LGHNA and YSLEER. In DNA form, the CDR3 reads TGCGCCAGCAGCCAATTCCCGAGGGGCGCGGGTTCTGGGGCCAACGTCCTGACTTTC. The encoded protein is CASSQFPRGAGSGANVLTF.

This clone occurred a few times. This chain joins TRBV30 and TRBJ1-2; 8 bases line up with TRBD1. CDR1 and CDR2 from the germline V gene are GTSNPN and SVGIG (reference sequence). The CDR3 runs 15 residues. V trimming: 0 bases; J trimming: 8 bases; junction bases outside the gene matches: 11. The CDR3 spells CAWSVSQGARFGYTF. The DNA of the CDR3 is TGTGCCTGGAGTGTTTCGCAGGGGGCGAGATTCGGCTACACCTTC.

The gene calls are TRBV5-1 and TRBJ2-5, with TRBD2 identical over 8 bases. CDR3 length: 15 amino acids. CDR1 and CDR2 from the germline V gene are SGHRS and YFSETQ. The trim removed 0 bases at V and 5 bases at J, leaving 6 bases unmatched. CDR3 amino acids: CASSLDYGRGETQYF. CDR3 DNA: TGCGCCAGCAGCTTGGACTACGGGAGGGGGGAGACCCAGTACTTC.

The DNA of the CDR3 is TGCGCCAGCAGTAAGGACATTTCCTACGAGCAGTACTTC. It codes for CASSKDISYEQYF. This chain connects TRBV4-3 to TRBJ2-7; D might be TRBD1 (5 bases). This CDR3 region has 13 residues. Germline V lookup: CDR1 LGHNA, CDR2 YSLEER. Trimming removed 6 bases at V and 1 base at J, with 10 bases between.